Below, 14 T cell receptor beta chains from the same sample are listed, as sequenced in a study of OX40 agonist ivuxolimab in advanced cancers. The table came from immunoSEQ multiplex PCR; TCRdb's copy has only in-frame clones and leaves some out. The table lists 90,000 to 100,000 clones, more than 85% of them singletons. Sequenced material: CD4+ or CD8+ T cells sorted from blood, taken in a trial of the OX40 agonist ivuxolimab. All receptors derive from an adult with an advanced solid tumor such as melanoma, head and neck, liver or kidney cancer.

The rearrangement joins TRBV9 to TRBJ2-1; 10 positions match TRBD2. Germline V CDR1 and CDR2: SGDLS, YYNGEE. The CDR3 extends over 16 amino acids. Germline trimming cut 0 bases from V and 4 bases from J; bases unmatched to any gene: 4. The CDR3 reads CASSVGPSGSYNEQFF. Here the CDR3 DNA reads TGTGCCAGCAGCGTAGGGCCTAGCGGGAGTTACAATGAGCAGTTCTTC.

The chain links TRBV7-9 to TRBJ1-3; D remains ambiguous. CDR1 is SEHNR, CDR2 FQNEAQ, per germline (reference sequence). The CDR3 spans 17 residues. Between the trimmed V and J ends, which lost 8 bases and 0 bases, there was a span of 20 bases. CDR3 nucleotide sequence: TGTGCCAGCCGGGGTAGTGAAAGGATCCACTCTGGAAACACCATATATTTT. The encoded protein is CASRGSERIHSGNTIYF.

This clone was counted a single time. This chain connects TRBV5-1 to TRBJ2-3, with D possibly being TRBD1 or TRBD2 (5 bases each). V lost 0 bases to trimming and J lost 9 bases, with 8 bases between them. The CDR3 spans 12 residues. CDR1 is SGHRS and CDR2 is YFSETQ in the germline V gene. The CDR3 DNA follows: TGCGCCAGCAGCTTGGGCGAGGGGACGCAGTATTTT. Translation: CASSLGEGTQYF.

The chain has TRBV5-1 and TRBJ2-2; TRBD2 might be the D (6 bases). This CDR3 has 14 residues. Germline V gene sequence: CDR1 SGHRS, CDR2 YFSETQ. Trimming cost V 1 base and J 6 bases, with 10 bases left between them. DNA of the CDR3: TGCGCCAGCAGCTTGACTAGCTCTGCCGGGGAGCTGTTTTTT. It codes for CASSLTSSAGELFF.

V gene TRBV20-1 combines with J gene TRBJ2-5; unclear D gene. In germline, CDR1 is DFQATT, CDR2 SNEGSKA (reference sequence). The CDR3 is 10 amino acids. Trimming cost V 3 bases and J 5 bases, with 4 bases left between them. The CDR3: CSASHETQYF. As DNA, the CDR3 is TGCAGTGCTAGTCACGAGACCCAGTACTTC.

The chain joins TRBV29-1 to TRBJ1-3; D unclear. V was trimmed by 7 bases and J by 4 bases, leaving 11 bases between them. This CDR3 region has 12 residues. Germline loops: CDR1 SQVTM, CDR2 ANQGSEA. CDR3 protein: CSARILGNTIYF. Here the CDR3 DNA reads TGCAGCGCCCGGATTCTAGGAAACACCATATATTTT.

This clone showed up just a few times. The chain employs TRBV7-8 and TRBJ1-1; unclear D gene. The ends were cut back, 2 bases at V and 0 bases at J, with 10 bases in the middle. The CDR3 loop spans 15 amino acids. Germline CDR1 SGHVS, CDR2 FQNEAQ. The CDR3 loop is CASSLREDLNTEAFF. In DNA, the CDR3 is TGTGCCAGCAGCTTACGGGAGGACCTGAACACTGAAGCTTTCTTT.

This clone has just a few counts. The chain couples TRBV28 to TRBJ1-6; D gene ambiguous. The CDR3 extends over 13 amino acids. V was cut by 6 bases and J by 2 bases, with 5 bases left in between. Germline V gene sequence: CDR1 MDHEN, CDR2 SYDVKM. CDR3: CASRAAYNSPLHF. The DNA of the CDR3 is TGTGCCAGCAGGGCAGCCTATAATTCACCCCTCCACTTT.

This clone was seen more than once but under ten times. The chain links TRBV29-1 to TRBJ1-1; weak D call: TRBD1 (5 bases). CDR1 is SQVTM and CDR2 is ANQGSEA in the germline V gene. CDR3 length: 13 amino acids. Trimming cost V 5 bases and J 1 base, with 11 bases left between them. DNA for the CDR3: TGCAGCGTTAAGAGCACAGGGAACACTGAAGCTTTCTTT. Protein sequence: CSVKSTGNTEAFF. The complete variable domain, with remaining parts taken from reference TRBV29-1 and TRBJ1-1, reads SAVISQKPSRDICQRGTSLTIQCQVDSQVTMMFWYRQQPGQSLTLIATANQGSEATYESGFVIDKFPISRPNLTFSTLTVSNMSPEDSSIYLCSVKSTGNTEAFFGQGTRLTVV.

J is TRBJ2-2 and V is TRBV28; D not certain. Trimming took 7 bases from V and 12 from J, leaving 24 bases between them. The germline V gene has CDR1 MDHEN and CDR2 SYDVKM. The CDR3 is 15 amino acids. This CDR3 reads CASTSAGRKDGQLFF. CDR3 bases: TGTGCCAGCACCTCCGCTGGGCGGAAGGACGGTCAGCTGTTTTTT.

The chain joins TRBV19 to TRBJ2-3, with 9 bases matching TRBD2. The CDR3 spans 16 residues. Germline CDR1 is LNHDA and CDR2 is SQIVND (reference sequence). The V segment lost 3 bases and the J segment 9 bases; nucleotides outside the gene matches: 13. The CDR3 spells CASSMGRLAGMETQYF. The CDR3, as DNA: TGTGCCAGTAGTATGGGAAGGCTAGCGGGAATGGAAACGCAGTATTTT.

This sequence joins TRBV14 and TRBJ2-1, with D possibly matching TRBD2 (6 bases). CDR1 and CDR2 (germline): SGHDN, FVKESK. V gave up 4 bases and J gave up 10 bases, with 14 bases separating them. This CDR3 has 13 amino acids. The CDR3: CASSPGLLGEQFF. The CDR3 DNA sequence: TGTGCCAGCAGCCCAGGACTACTCGGGGAGCAGTTCTTC.

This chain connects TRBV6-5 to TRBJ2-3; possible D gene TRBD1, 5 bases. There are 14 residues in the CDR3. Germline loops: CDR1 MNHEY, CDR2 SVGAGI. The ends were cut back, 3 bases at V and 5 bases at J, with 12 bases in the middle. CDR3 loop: CASSYRRGGDTQYF. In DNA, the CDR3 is TGTGCCAGCAGTTATAGAAGGGGCGGAGATACGCAGTATTTT.

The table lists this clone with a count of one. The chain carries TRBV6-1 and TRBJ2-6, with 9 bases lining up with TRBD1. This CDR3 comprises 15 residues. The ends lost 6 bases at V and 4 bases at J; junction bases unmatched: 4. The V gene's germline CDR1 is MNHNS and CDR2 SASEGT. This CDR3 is CASRQGAAGANVLTF. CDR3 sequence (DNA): TGTGCCAGCAGACAGGGGGCGGCGGGGGCCAACGTCCTGACTTTC.